Listed below are T cell receptor beta chains from one sample, sequenced in a study of blood T cell repertoires in COVID-19. Data came from immunoSEQ multiplex PCR; TCRdb stores just in-frame clones and leaves some out. Of 100,000 or so clones in the sample, 81% were seen once. The source material was peripheral blood. The receptors derive from a woman in her 70s with acute or convalescent COVID-19. CDR3s include the opening cysteine and the closing phenylalanine or tryptophan. The order of the fields is V gene, D gene, clone size, J gene, CDR3 DNA, CDR3 protein. A D gene is named only where the DNA matches it firmly. Clone size is given for some rows only: seen once, a few or many times, or a class if the clone is expanded.

V: TRBV5-1
D: TRBD2
size: .
J: TRBJ2-1
DNA: TGCGCCAGCAGCCTGGGACTAGCGAACTACAATGAGCAGTTCTTC
CDR3: CASSLGLANYNEQFF

V: TRBV6-5
D: TRBD2
size: .
J: TRBJ2-5
DNA: TGTGCCAGCAGTTACTCGGGACTAGAGGAGACCCAGTACTTC
CDR3: CASSYSGLEETQYF

V: TRBV5-1
D: .
size: .
J: TRBJ1-1
DNA: TGCGCCAGCAGCTCGACAGTCGTGAACACTGAAGCTTTCTTT
CDR3: CASSSTVVNTEAFF

V: TRBV18
D: TRBD2
size: .
J: TRBJ2-3
DNA: TGTGCCAGCTCACTACAGACTAGCGGGAGTTCCAGAGCAGATACGCAGTATTTT
CDR3: CASSLQTSGSSRADTQYF

V: TRBV7-3
D: TRBD2
size: few
J: TRBJ2-1
DNA: TGTGCCAGCAGCACAAATAGCGGGGAGCAGTTCTTC
CDR3: CASSTNSGEQFF

V: TRBV5-1
D: TRBD2
size: .
J: TRBJ2-1
DNA: TGCGCCAGCAGCTTGGGGGGTAGCGGGACACACAATGAGCAGTTCTTC
CDR3: CASSLGGSGTHNEQFF

V: TRBV19
D: .
size: many
J: TRBJ2-7
DNA: TGTGCCAGTAGTATCGATGTGGGGCGGCTCGAGCAGTACTTC
CDR3: CASSIDVGRLEQYF

V: TRBV12-3/TRBV12-4
D: .
size: .
J: TRBJ1-6
DNA: TGTGCCAGCAGTCCGGACAGAAATTCACCCCTCCACTTT
CDR3: CASSPDRNSPLHF

V: TRBV19
D: .
size: .
J: TRBJ1-4
DNA: TGTGCCAGTAGGAGGACAACAACTAATGAAAAACTGTTTTTT
CDR3: CASRRTTTNEKLFF

V: TRBV19
D: TRBD1
size: .
J: TRBJ1-2
DNA: TGTGCCAGTAGTATTAACCAGGGGGTATACTATGGCTACACCTTC
CDR3: CASSINQGVYYGYTF

V: TRBV19
D: .
size: .
J: TRBJ1-3
DNA: TGTGCCAGTAGTATACGCGGCAGCTCTGGAAACACCATATATTTT
CDR3: CASSIRGSSGNTIYF

V: TRBV19
D: .
size: .
J: TRBJ1-1
DNA: TGTGCCAGTAACCCCGGGTTGATGAACACTGAAGCTTTCTTT
CDR3: CASNPGLMNTEAFF

V: TRBV2
D: .
size: .
J: TRBJ1-5
DNA: TGTGCCAGCAGTGCGACAGTTCAGCCCCAGCATTTT
CDR3: CASSATVQPQHF

V: TRBV30
D: .
size: .
J: TRBJ1-5
DNA: TGTGCCTGGAGTGGGGGGAGGAGTAGCAGTAGTAGCAATCAGCCCCAGCATTTT
CDR3: CAWSGGRSSSSSNQPQHF

V: TRBV19
D: TRBD1
size: .
J: TRBJ1-2
DNA: TGTGCCAGTAGTATGGCACAGGGGGCGAAGAGCTATGGCTACACCTTC
CDR3: CASSMAQGAKSYGYTF

V: TRBV28
D: TRBD1
size: few
J: TRBJ2-7
DNA: TGTGCCAGCAGTTCCCCCGGACAGGCGAGCTCCTACGAGCAGTACTTC
CDR3: CASSSPGQASSYEQYF

V: TRBV5-1
D: TRBD1
size: .
J: TRBJ2-1
DNA: TGCGCCAGCAGCTTGGCCGTCGGGACAGGGGGTTCCTACAATGAGCAGTTCTTC
CDR3: CASSLAVGTGGSYNEQFF

V: TRBV5-1
D: TRBD1
size: .
J: TRBJ2-7
DNA: TGCGCCAGCAGCCCCCGACAGGGTAGATCCTACGAGCAGTACTTC
CDR3: CASSPRQGRSYEQYF

V: TRBV6-6
D: TRBD2
size: few
J: TRBJ2-1
DNA: TGTGCCAGCAGTTACTCGAGGCTAGCGGGTGACAATGAGCAGTTCTTC
CDR3: CASSYSRLAGDNEQFF

V: TRBV12-3/TRBV12-4
D: .
size: .
J: TRBJ1-5
DNA: TGTGCCAGCAGTCGGTCGGGCGGGCAGCCCCAGCATTTT
CDR3: CASSRSGGQPQHF

V: TRBV5-6
D: .
size: .
J: TRBJ1-1
DNA: TGTGCCAGCAGCTTGGTCTCTTCTGAAGCTTTCTTT
CDR3: CASSLVSSEAFF

V: TRBV20-1
D: .
size: .
J: TRBJ2-5
DNA: TGCAGTGCCCAACAAGAGACCCAGTACTTC
CDR3: CSAQQETQYF

V: TRBV5-8
D: TRBD1
size: once
J: TRBJ2-2
DNA: TGTGCCAGCAGCTCGATGACAGGGGTAAACCCCGGGGAGCTGTTTTTT
CDR3: CASSSMTGVNPGELFF

V: TRBV9
D: .
size: few
J: TRBJ2-2
DNA: TGTGCCAGCAGCGTAGCGGGGTCGGGCACCGGGGAGCTGTTTTTT
CDR3: CASSVAGSGTGELFF

V: TRBV28
D: TRBD1
size: .
J: TRBJ2-6
DNA: TGTGCCAGCAGTAGTTTCCGGGGACAGGGGCTACCCGGGGCCAACGTCCTGACTTTC
CDR3: CASSSFRGQGLPGANVLTF

V: TRBV6-5
D: TRBD1
size: .
J: TRBJ2-7
DNA: TGTGCCAGCAGTTACGGGACAGGGAACTACGAGCAGTACTTC
CDR3: CASSYGTGNYEQYF

V: TRBV6-6
D: TRBD2
size: .
J: TRBJ2-3
DNA: TGTGCCAGCAGGCTCCTAGCGGACACTAGCACAGATACGCAGTATTTT
CDR3: CASRLLADTSTDTQYF

V: TRBV6-2/TRBV6-3
D: TRBD1
size: .
J: TRBJ2-6
DNA: TGTGCCAGCAGTTGGACAGGGCTAGGCAACGTCCTGACTTTC
CDR3: CASSWTGLGNVLTF

V: TRBV5-1
D: TRBD2
size: .
J: TRBJ2-5
DNA: TGCGCCAGCAGCCCAGGTAGCGGGGGCCGCGGGACCCAGTACTTC
CDR3: CASSPGSGGRGTQYF

V: TRBV4-1
D: .
size: few
J: TRBJ1-3
DNA: TGCGCCAGCAGCCAAGGCAGGGTATCTGGAAACACCATATATTTT
CDR3: CASSQGRVSGNTIYF

V: TRBV11-2
D: .
size: .
J: TRBJ2-7
DNA: TGTGCCAGCAGCCCCCAGCAGGGACACTACGAGCAGTACTTC
CDR3: CASSPQQGHYEQYF

V: TRBV5-1
D: .
size: .
J: TRBJ2-3
DNA: TGCGCCAGCAGCTTCGGGGGGCCGGGCACAGATACGCAGTATTTT
CDR3: CASSFGGPGTDTQYF

V: TRBV19
D: .
size: .
J: TRBJ2-3
DNA: TGTGCCAGTAGTCCCGCCCGGACAGCAAACACAGATACGCAGTATTTT
CDR3: CASSPARTANTDTQYF

V: TRBV3-1/TRBV3-2
D: .
size: few
J: TRBJ1-4
DNA: TGTGCCAGCAGCCAAGATGGCGGGGGGCTCAATGAAAAACTGTTTTTT
CDR3: CASSQDGGGLNEKLFF

V: TRBV24-1
D: TRBD1
size: .
J: TRBJ2-5
DNA: TGTGCCACCAGTGAGGGTCGGACAGGGGTTGAAGAGACCCAGTACTTC
CDR3: CATSEGRTGVEETQYF

V: TRBV28
D: .
size: .
J: TRBJ1-5
DNA: TGTGCCAGCAGGCCCGGGGGGGGTAATAGCAATCAGCCCCAGCATTTT
CDR3: CASRPGGGNSNQPQHF

V: TRBV12-5
D: TRBD1
size: once
J: TRBJ2-3
DNA: TGTGCTAGTGGTTTGTCTAGGGTTAGGGACAGTCAAACAGATACGCAGTATTTT
CDR3: CASGLSRVRDSQTDTQYF

V: TRBV6-6
D: TRBD1
size: .
J: TRBJ2-7
DNA: TGTGCCAGCAGAACACAGGGGGGCGAGCAGTACTTC
CDR3: CASRTQGGEQYF

V: TRBV10-3
D: TRBD2
size: .
J: TRBJ2-3
DNA: TGTGCCATCAGCCCCACTAGCGGGGAGAGAGATACGCAGTATTTT
CDR3: CAISPTSGERDTQYF

V: TRBV3-1/TRBV3-2
D: TRBD2
size: .
J: TRBJ2-1
DNA: TGTGCCAGCAGCCCTGCGGGGGACTACAATGAGCAGTTCTTC
CDR3: CASSPAGDYNEQFF

V: TRBV19
D: TRBD1
size: .
J: TRBJ1-2
DNA: TGTGCCAGTAGTGTCCCGTTCACAGGGGGCTATGGCTACACCTTC
CDR3: CASSVPFTGGYGYTF

V: TRBV7-2
D: TRBD1
size: .
J: TRBJ2-7
DNA: TGTGCCAGCAGCCCCGGACAGGGCACTCACGAGCAGTACTTC
CDR3: CASSPGQGTHEQYF

V: TRBV12-3/TRBV12-4
D: .
size: .
J: TRBJ1-6
DNA: TGTGCCAGCAGAGGGACACCAAATTCACCCCTCCACTTT
CDR3: CASRGTPNSPLHF

V: TRBV4-2
D: .
size: .
J: TRBJ2-1
DNA: TGTGCCAGCAGCCAAGAAAGCGCGGGAAGTGAGCAGTTCTTC
CDR3: CASSQESAGSEQFF

V: TRBV2
D: .
size: .
J: TRBJ1-2
DNA: TGTGCCAGCACCTCGGGTGACAGTAACTATGGCTACACCTTC
CDR3: CASTSGDSNYGYTF

V: TRBV25-1
D: .
size: .
J: TRBJ2-3
DNA: TGTGCCAGCAGTAAAGGAGGCACAGATACGCAGTATTTT
CDR3: CASSKGGTDTQYF

V: TRBV24-1
D: .
size: once
J: TRBJ2-1
DNA: TGTGCCACCAGTGACTCCTTGTGGGGGGACTCCTACAATGAGCAGTTCTTC
CDR3: CATSDSLWGDSYNEQFF

V: TRBV6-6
D: TRBD1
size: .
J: TRBJ2-1
DNA: TGTGCCAGCAGTTACCCCCAGGGACAGAACAATGAGCAGTTCTTC
CDR3: CASSYPQGQNNEQFF

V: TRBV9
D: TRBD2
size: .
J: TRBJ2-1
DNA: TGTGCCAGCAGCGTCTCAGCGGGGGGGCCGCGTGAGCAGTTCTTC
CDR3: CASSVSAGGPREQFF

V: TRBV19
D: TRBD2
size: .
J: TRBJ2-1
DNA: TGTGCCAGTAGTATCGACAGCGGGGGGGGGTCCGCAAGCTCCTACAATGAGCAGTTCTTC
CDR3: CASSIDSGGGSASSYNEQFF

V: TRBV29-1
D: .
size: .
J: TRBJ2-7
DNA: TGCAGCGTTGGCCTGGGAGATGAGCAGTACTTC
CDR3: CSVGLGDEQYF

V: TRBV5-4
D: .
size: .
J: TRBJ2-5
DNA: TGTGCCAGCAGCCCTGGACTATTGGAGACCCAGTACTTC
CDR3: CASSPGLLETQYF

V: TRBV6-2/TRBV6-3
D: .
size: .
J: TRBJ2-3
DNA: TGTGCCAGCAGTTACTCCTGGACAGATTTGAGCACAGATACGCAGTATTTT
CDR3: CASSYSWTDLSTDTQYF

V: TRBV28
D: TRBD2
size: .
J: TRBJ2-1
DNA: TGTGCCAGCAGTTCCCCGGGACTAGCGGCGGTAAAAATAACCTACAATGAGCAGTTCTTC
CDR3: CASSSPGLAAVKITYNEQFF

V: TRBV6-1
D: TRBD2
size: .
J: TRBJ2-3
DNA: TGTGCCAGCAGTGAAGTGGCGGGAGAGGCAGATACGCAGTATTTT
CDR3: CASSEVAGEADTQYF